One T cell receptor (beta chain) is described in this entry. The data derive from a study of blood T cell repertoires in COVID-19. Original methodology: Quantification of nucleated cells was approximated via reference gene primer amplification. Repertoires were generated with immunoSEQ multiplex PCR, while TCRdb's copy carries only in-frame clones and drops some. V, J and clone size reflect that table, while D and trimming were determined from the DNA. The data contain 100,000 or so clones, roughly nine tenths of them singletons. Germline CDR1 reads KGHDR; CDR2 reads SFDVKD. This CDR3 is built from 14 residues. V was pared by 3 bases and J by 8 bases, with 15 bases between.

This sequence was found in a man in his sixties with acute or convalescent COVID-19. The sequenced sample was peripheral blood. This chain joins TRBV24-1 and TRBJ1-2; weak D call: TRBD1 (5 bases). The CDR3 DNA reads TGTGCCACCAGTGATCAATACAGGATTCGGGGCTACACCTTC. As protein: CATSDQYRIRGYTF.